These T cell receptor beta chains were read from a single sample in a study of control samples from healthy donors and cancer patients. Using immunoSEQ multiplex PCR, the repertoire was profiled, and TCRdb retains in-frame clones only, with some absent. Of 130,000 or so clones detected, 94% appear once; the ten largest clones hold about 12%. The sequencing sample was made of blood. The source of these receptors is a man in his forties or fifties in good health. Each CDR3 is given with its conserved first and last residue. Each record gives: CDR3 protein, CDR3 DNA, clone size, J gene, CDR3 length, V gene, D gene. D genes are given only for firm matches. A clone size is listed for some rows: how often the clone was seen (once, few, many), or a class if it is expanded.

CASSVNPWAAGYEQYF,TGTGCCAGCAGCGTCAACCCCTGGGCCGCGGGTTACGAGCAGTACTTC,-,TRBJ2-7,16,TRBV9,-
CASSLTGGEDTEAFF,TGTGCCAGCAGCCTGACAGGGGGTGAGGACACTGAAGCTTTCTTT,-,TRBJ1-1,15,TRBV7-9,TRBD1
CASSSAGGGADTQYF,TGCGCCAGCAGTTCAGCGGGAGGGGGCGCAGATACGCAGTATTTT,once,TRBJ2-3,15,TRBV5-1,TRBD2
CASSPSTANSNQPQHF,TGTGCCAGCTCACCCTCGACAGCAAATAGCAATCAGCCCCAGCATTTT,-,TRBJ1-5,16,TRBV18,-
CARPIEAFF,TGCGCCAGGCCAATTGAAGCTTTCTTT,-,TRBJ1-1,9,TRBV10-1,-
CASSSTANTEAFF,TGTGCCAGCAGCTCAACAGCCAACACTGAAGCTTTCTTT,once,TRBJ1-1,13,TRBV5-4,-
CASSSQVTTTENSPLHF,TGTGCCAGCAGCTCCCAGGTGACAACTACAGAAAATTCACCCCTCCACTTT,-,TRBJ1-6,17,TRBV7-9,-
CASSLEVGSYEQYF,TGCGCCAGCAGCTTGGAGGTCGGATCCTACGAGCAGTACTTC,-,TRBJ2-7,14,TRBV5-1,-
CASSLRGDSSYNEQFF,TGTGCCAGCAGCTTACGGGGGGACAGCTCCTACAATGAGCAGTTCTTC,-,TRBJ2-1,16,TRBV11-2,-
CASSESPHPRETQYF,TGTGCCAGCAGTGAATCCCCCCATCCAAGAGAGACCCAGTACTTC,-,TRBJ2-5,15,TRBV6-1,-
CASSVGWGATYNEQFF,TGTGCCAGCAGCGTAGGATGGGGGGCAACCTACAATGAGCAGTTCTTC,-,TRBJ2-1,16,TRBV9,-
CAISQYRGNRGNTGELFF,TGTGCCATCAGTCAATACCGGGGGAACAGGGGAAACACCGGGGAGCTGTTTTTT,-,TRBJ2-2,18,TRBV10-3,-
CASNLVGGSYEQYF,TGTGCCAGCAACCTCGTCGGGGGCTCCTACGAGCAGTACTTC,-,TRBJ2-7,14,TRBV28,-
CATATVMNTEAFF,TGTGCCACCGCTACTGTAATGAACACTGAAGCTTTCTTT,-,TRBJ1-1,13,TRBV15,-
CASSPRIAGGNNEQFF,TGTGCCAGCAGCCCTAGGATAGCGGGAGGAAACAATGAGCAGTTCTTC,-,TRBJ2-1,16,TRBV9,TRBD2
CASSPRRVGSGNTIYF,TGTGCCAGCTCACCACGTAGGGTCGGGTCTGGAAACACCATATATTTT,once,TRBJ1-3,16,TRBV18,-
CASSLKGDYGYTF,TGTGCCAGCAGTTTGAAGGGCGACTATGGCTACACCTTC,-,TRBJ1-2,13,TRBV27,-
CATSRGRDNTEAFF,TGTGCCACCAGCAGAGGGAGGGACAACACTGAAGCTTTCTTT,-,TRBJ1-1,14,TRBV15,-
CASRPDRVTNEKLFF,TGTGCCAGCAGGCCGGACAGGGTTACTAATGAAAAACTGTTTTTT,-,TRBJ1-4,15,TRBV28,TRBD1
CASSLGQRNTEAFF,TGTGCCAGCAGCTTGGGACAGCGGAACACTGAAGCTTTCTTT,once,TRBJ1-1,14,TRBV7-8,TRBD1
CASSLWTWGSPLHF,TGTGCCAGCAGTTTATGGACCTGGGGTTCACCCCTCCACTTT,-,TRBJ1-6,14,TRBV27,-
CASSLRQGATDTQYF,TGTGCCAGCAGCTTACGACAGGGAGCCACAGATACGCAGTATTTT,-,TRBJ2-3,15,TRBV11-3,TRBD1
CSARKGYEQYF,TGCAGTGCTAGAAAGGGTTACGAGCAGTACTTC,-,TRBJ2-7,11,TRBV20-1,-
CASSLGMVPEETQYF,TGTGCCAGCAGCTTAGGGATGGTACCAGAAGAGACCCAGTACTTC,-,TRBJ2-5,15,TRBV7-9,-
CASSDSTTGRRADTGELFF,TGTGCCAGCAGTGACTCGACGACCGGGAGAAGGGCGGACACCGGGGAGCTGTTTTTT,-,TRBJ2-2,19,TRBV6-4,-
CASSEGQGVGGYTF,TGTGCCAGCAGTGAGGGACAGGGGGTAGGGGGCTACACCTTC,-,TRBJ1-2,14,TRBV25-1,TRBD1
CASSPRAGQLPYEQYF,TGTGCCAGCTCACCACGGGCGGGACAACTCCCTTACGAGCAGTACTTC,-,TRBJ2-7,16,TRBV18,-
CASSQDRGSTDTQYF,TGCGCCAGCAGCCAAGATCGGGGGAGCACAGATACGCAGTATTTT,once,TRBJ2-3,15,TRBV4-3,-
CATSTPTGGKTQYF,TGTGCCACCAGCACCCCGACAGGGGGGAAGACCCAGTACTTC,-,TRBJ2-5,14,TRBV15,TRBD1
CASSPGTVLSTDTQYF,TGTGCCAGCAGCCCGGGGACAGTTTTGAGCACAGATACGCAGTATTTT,-,TRBJ2-3,16,TRBV9,TRBD1
CASSVGGAEGKGGYTF,TGTGCCAGCAGCGTAGGAGGGGCGGAGGGGAAGGGCGGCTACACCTTC,-,TRBJ1-2,16,TRBV9,-
CSVGGGVSYEQYF,TGCAGCGTTGGAGGAGGGGTCTCCTACGAGCAGTACTTC,-,TRBJ2-7,13,TRBV29-1,-
CASTRGAYEQYF,TGTGCCAGCACCCGGGGTGCCTACGAGCAGTACTTC,-,TRBJ2-7,12,TRBV7-9,-
CATSVWKRGIDQPQHF,TGTGCCACCAGTGTATGGAAGCGTGGGATTGATCAGCCCCAGCATTTT,once,TRBJ1-5,16,TRBV24-1,-
CASRLVFTGELFF,TGTGCCAGCAGACTAGTGTTCACCGGGGAGCTGTTTTTT,-,TRBJ2-2,13,TRBV2,-
CASSEGWGFATGEQYF,TGTGCCAGCAGTGAAGGGTGGGGTTTTGCAACGGGGGAGCAGTACTTC,-,TRBJ2-7,16,TRBV6-1,-
CATSDTTGVVTDTQYF,TGTGCCACCAGTGATACTACAGGGGTTGTTACAGATACGCAGTATTTT,-,TRBJ2-3,16,TRBV24-1,TRBD1
CASSPVGRANTDTQYF,TGTGCCAGCAGCCCTGTGGGGCGGGCCAACACAGATACGCAGTATTTT,once,TRBJ2-3,16,TRBV5-6,-
CASSQDRGGRISPLHF,TGTGCCAGCAGCCAAGATAGGGGGGGGAGGATTTCACCCCTCCACTTT,-,TRBJ1-6,16,TRBV14,-
CASSYDGLRTEAFF,TGTGCCAGCAGTTACGACGGTCTGAGGACTGAAGCTTTCTTT,once,TRBJ1-1,14,TRBV6-5,-
CSAPHLYEQYF,TGCAGTGCCCCCCATTTGTACGAGCAGTACTTC,-,TRBJ2-7,11,TRBV20-1,-
CASSFLAASYGQYF,TGTGCCAGCAGCTTTCTAGCGGCCTCCTACGGGCAGTACTTC,-,TRBJ2-7,14,TRBV5-6,TRBD2
CASSSSPGNTIYF,TGTGCCAGCAGCTCCAGCCCAGGAAACACCATATATTTT,-,TRBJ1-3,13,TRBV11-2,-
CSVERRLNTEAFF,TGCAGCGTTGAGAGGCGGTTGAACACTGAAGCTTTCTTT,-,TRBJ1-1,13,TRBV29-1,-
CASSYSGRSYNEQFF,TGTGCCAGCAGTTACTCAGGCCGCTCCTACAATGAGCAGTTCTTC,once,TRBJ2-1,15,TRBV6-5,-
CASRGGLAGETLEQYF,TGTGCCAGCAGGGGGGGGCTAGCGGGAGAGACCCTCGAGCAGTACTTC,-,TRBJ2-7,16,TRBV7-9,TRBD2
CASSAPGAYGELFF,TGCGCCAGCAGTGCCCCGGGAGCTTACGGGGAGCTGTTTTTT,-,TRBJ2-2,14,TRBV10-1,-
CASSLEGSQPQHF,TGTGCCAGCAGCTTAGAGGGATCTCAGCCCCAGCATTTT,-,TRBJ1-5,13,TRBV7-9,-
CASSEAGPTYEQYF,TGTGCCAGTAGCGAAGCGGGTCCAACCTACGAGCAGTACTTC,-,TRBJ2-7,14,TRBV19,-
CASRTGRGGYTF,TGTGCCAGCAGGACAGGAAGGGGTGGCTACACCTTC,-,TRBJ1-2,12,TRBV6-5,-
CASSERASTDTQYF,TGTGCCAGCAGTGAGCGGGCTAGCACAGATACGCAGTATTTT,few,TRBJ2-3,14,TRBV6-4,-
CASSFTLAGGETQYF,TGTGCCAGCAGCTTTACACTAGCGGGAGGGGAGACCCAGTACTTC,-,TRBJ2-5,15,TRBV11-2,TRBD2